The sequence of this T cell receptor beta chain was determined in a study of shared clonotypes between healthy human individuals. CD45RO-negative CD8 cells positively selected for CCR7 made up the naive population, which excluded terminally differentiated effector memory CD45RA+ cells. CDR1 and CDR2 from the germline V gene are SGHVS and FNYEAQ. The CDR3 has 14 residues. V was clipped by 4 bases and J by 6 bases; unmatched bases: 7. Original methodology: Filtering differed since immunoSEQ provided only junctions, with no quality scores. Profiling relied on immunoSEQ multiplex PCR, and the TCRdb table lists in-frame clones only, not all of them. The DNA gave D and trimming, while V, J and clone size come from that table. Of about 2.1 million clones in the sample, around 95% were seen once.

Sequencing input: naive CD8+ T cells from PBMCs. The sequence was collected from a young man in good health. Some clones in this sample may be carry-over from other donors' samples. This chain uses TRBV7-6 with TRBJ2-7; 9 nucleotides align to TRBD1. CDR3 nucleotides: TGTGCCAGCAGCTCCCGGGACAGGGTGGGCGAGCAGTACTTC. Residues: CASSSRDRVGEQYF. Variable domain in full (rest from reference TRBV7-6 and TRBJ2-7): GAGVSQSPRYKVTKRGQDVALRCDPISGHVSLYWYRQALGQGPEFLTYFNYEAQQDKSGLPNDRFSAERPEGSISTLTIQRTEQRDSAMYRCASSSRDRVGEQYFGPGTRLTVT.